Following are 5 T cell receptor beta chains from one sample sequenced in a study of PD-1 blockade in classical Hodgkin lymphoma. Some clones are missing from TCRdb's copy, which holds only in-frame ones; the method was immunoSEQ multiplex PCR. The table shows over 50,000 clones, with approximately 86% occurring only once. The time point was: cycle 4 day 1 (C4D1), after around six weeks of nivolumab. Every single patient, without exception, relapsed after autologous stem cell transplantation, and brentuximab vedotin exposure varied. The sequenced sample was peripheral blood mononuclear cells (PBMCs), obtained before the fourth cycle of nivolumab. All receptors derive from a human donor with classical Hodgkin lymphoma.

V gene TRBV4-1 combines with J gene TRBJ1-3; D unclear. CDR3 length equals 14 residues. V shed 4 bases and J shed 1 base, with 8 bases lying between them. The germline CDR1 and CDR2 sequences are MGHRA and YSYEKL. The CDR3 DNA is TGCGCCAGCAGCCTAGGGCCATCTGGAAACACCATATATTTT. Protein sequence: CASSLGPSGNTIYF.

This chain joins TRBV7-2 and TRBJ1-2; 8 positions agree with TRBD1. The CDR3 is 15 amino acids. V gave up 4 bases and J gave up 1 base; unmatched junction bases: 5. Germline V gives CDR1 SGHTA, CDR2 FQGNSA. The CDR3 bases are TGTGCCAGCAGCTACCGGACAGGGAATAACTATGGCTACACCTTC. Protein product: CASSYRTGNNYGYTF.

V and J are TRBV27 and TRBJ2-7; TRBD2 aligns across 10 bases. This CDR3 region has 16 residues. Germline lookup yields CDR1 MNHEY and CDR2 SMNVEV (reference sequence). The junction had 6 bases not matched to a gene; V was cut back by 3 bases and J by 1 base. CDR3 protein: CASSLSSGSRSYEQYF. The CDR3 bases are TGTGCCAGCAGTTTGTCTAGCGGGAGTCGGTCCTACGAGCAGTACTTC.

This chain joins TRBV27 and TRBJ2-1; D is possibly TRBD1 (6 bases). The CDR3 has 11 residues. Germline V gene data show CDR1 as MNHEY and CDR2 as SMNVEV (reference sequence). V was trimmed by 6 bases and J by 6 bases, leaving 6 bases between them. The CDR3 DNA sequence: TGTGCCAGCAGGACAGGCAATGAGCAGTTCTTC. Protein sequence: CASRTGNEQFF.

The table lists this clone with a few counts. The J gene is TRBJ2-7, the V gene TRBV7-2, with no clear D. The CDR3 contains 13 residues. CDR1 is SGHTA and CDR2 is FQGNSA in the germline V gene. V lost 7 bases and J 3 bases, leaving 13 bases between the germline ends. This CDR3 is CASTTVRGYEQYF. CDR3 bases: TGTGCCAGCACCACGGTTAGAGGCTACGAGCAGTACTTC.